One sample yielded the 26 T cell receptor beta chains listed below, sequenced in a study of blood T cell repertoires in COVID-19. Sequencing was performed with immunoSEQ multiplex PCR; in TCRdb, only in-frame clones are kept and a portion is missing. Of approximately 300,000 clones in the sample, about 82% were seen once. The sample was peripheral blood. These receptors originate from a woman aged 50 to 60 with acute or convalescent COVID-19.

This chain links TRBV28 with TRBJ1-4; D uncertain. The CDR3 sequence is 14 residues long. Germline V gives CDR1 MDHEN, CDR2 SYDVKM. V was trimmed by 2 bases and J by 6 bases, leaving 10 bases between them. The CDR3 bases are TGTGCCAGCAGTTTAGTCGGGGAGGATGAAAAACTGTTTTTT. It codes for CASSLVGEDEKLFF. The variable domain in full, with the rest retrieved from reference TRBV28 and TRBJ1-4, is DVKVTQSSRYLVKRTGEKVFLECVQDMDHENMFWYRQDPGLGLRLIYFSYDVKMKEKGDIPEGYSVSREKKERFSLILESASTNQTSMYLCASSLVGEDEKLFFGSGTQLSVL.

This clone was picked up one time. The chain combines TRBV5-4 with TRBJ2-3; 7 nucleotides agree with TRBD2. V shed 4 bases and J 0 bases; nucleotides not matched to a gene: 5. Germline CDR1 SGHNT, CDR2 YYREEE (reference sequence). The CDR3 totals 15 residues. This CDR3 reads CASSRGGGSTDTQYF. The DNA for the CDR3 is TGTGCCAGCAGCCGTGGGGGAGGGAGCACAGATACGCAGTATTTT.

The chain joins TRBV27 to TRBJ1-6; no definite D call. CDR3 length: 15 amino acids. Deletions cut 6 bases from V and 4 bases from J, with 13 bases between. Germline V gives CDR1 MNHEY, CDR2 SMNVEV (reference sequence). CDR3 sequence reads: CASSAPGGYNSPLHF. The CDR3 bases are TGTGCCAGCAGCGCCCCCGGTGGTTATAATTCACCCCTCCACTTT.

The CDR3, as DNA: TGTGCCAGCAGTTATCTCCTCGGCGGCACGAACACCGGGGAGCTGTTTTTT. This codes for CASSYLLGGTNTGELFF. The chain couples TRBV6-2 or TRBV6-3 to TRBJ2-2; D not resolved. Germline CDR1 MNHEY, CDR2 SVGEGT. V dropped 3 bases and J dropped 0 bases, with 14 bases sitting between them. The CDR3 runs to 17 residues.

The V and J genes are TRBV29-1 and TRBJ1-4, with D perhaps matching TRBD1 (5 bases). In germline, CDR1 is SQVTM, CDR2 ANQGSEA. The CDR3 contains 11 residues. The V and J ends lost 4 bases and 8 bases respectively, with 8 bases between them. CDR3 in amino acids: CSVGEGEKLFF. The CDR3, as DNA: TGCAGCGTTGGGGAGGGGGAAAAACTGTTTTTT.

The V call is TRBV7-2, the J call TRBJ1-5; D is ambiguous. Germline V CDR1 and CDR2: SGHTA, FQGNSA. With 4 bases removed from V and 1 base from J, the gap between germline ends came to 5 bases. The CDR3 extends over 13 amino acids. The CDR3 reads CASSSRSNQPQHF. CDR3 sequence (DNA): TGTGCCAGCAGCTCCAGAAGCAATCAGCCCCAGCATTTT.

V is TRBV11-1 and J is TRBJ1-1, with D uncertain. The CDR3 totals 15 residues. Trimming took off 5 bases at V and 1 base at J, with 14 bases between the two ends. Germline CDR1 and CDR2: SGHAT and FQDESV (reference sequence). The CDR3 loop is CASSPTGKRNTEAFF. The CDR3 nucleotides are TGTGCCAGCAGCCCTACCGGGAAAAGGAACACTGAAGCTTTCTTT.

This clone was detected only a few times. This rearrangement joins TRBV4-2 to TRBJ2-7; 7 bases match TRBD2. V lost 6 bases to trimming and J lost 1 base; unmatched junction nucleotides: 9. The CDR3 has 15 residues. CDR1 is LGHNA, CDR2 YNFKEQ, per germline. The CDR3: CASRQASGGSYEQYF. The CDR3 DNA sequence: TGTGCCAGCAGACAGGCTAGCGGCGGATCCTACGAGCAGTACTTC.

The rearrangement links TRBV28 to TRBJ2-1; D gene uncertain. V gave up 1 base and J gave up 10 bases, with 14 bases separating them. The CDR3 runs 14 residues. Looked up from germline, CDR1 is MDHEN and CDR2 is SYDVKM. The CDR3 nucleotides read TGTGCCAGCAGTTTATACCCCTCCTCGCGAGAGCAGTTCTTC. The encoded protein is CASSLYPSSREQFF.

As regards this clone: The germline gene is not matched at one end of the junction; a read error may be the cause. This chain uses TRBV18 with TRBJ2-7, with 7 nucleotides matching TRBD2. The CDR3 contains 14 residues. Germline V gene lookup returns CDR1 KGHSH and CDR2 LQKENI. The CDR3 is CASLPRAGDHEQYF. The DNA of the CDR3 is TGTGCCAGCTTACCACGGGCGGGAGATCACGAGCAGTACTTC.

CDR3 bases: TGCAGCGTTGAGTTACTAGCGGGACCCTACGAGCAGTACTTC. This translates into CSVELLAGPYEQYF. The chain couples TRBV29-1 to TRBJ2-7; 10 bases fit TRBD2. From germline, CDR1 is SQVTM and CDR2 ANQGSEA. The CDR3 totals 14 residues. J lost 2 bases, V lost 3 bases, and 4 bases had no gene match.

The chain links TRBV18 to TRBJ1-3; D may be TRBD1 (6 bases). The V end lost 0 bases, the J end lost 1 base, and 16 bases lay between the germline ends. CDR1 KGHSH and CDR2 LQKENI come from the germline V gene. The CDR3 contains 18 residues. CDR3 sequence reads: CASSPPNQGLGSGNTIYF. The CDR3 coding sequence is TGTGCCAGCTCACCACCGAATCAGGGGCTCGGATCTGGAAACACCATATATTTT. The full variable domain, its missing parts supplied by reference TRBV18 and TRBJ1-3, is NAGVMQNPRHLVRRRGQEARLRCSPMKGHSHVYWYRQLPEEGLKFMVYLQKENIIDESGMPKERFSAEFPKEGPSILRIQQVVRGDSAAYFCASSPPNQGLGSGNTIYFGEGSWLTVV.

J is TRBJ1-4 and V is TRBV6-5, with TRBD1 identical over 7 bases. The V segment lost 2 bases and the J segment 2 bases; nucleotides outside the gene matches: 2. There are 15 residues in the CDR3. In germline, CDR1 is MNHEY, CDR2 SVGAGI. The CDR3 DNA reads TGTGCCAGCAGTTACCCGACAGGGACTAATGAAAAACTGTTTTTT. Translated, it gives CASSYPTGTNEKLFF.

V usage is TRBV18 and J usage is TRBJ2-1, with D possibly being TRBD2 (6 bases). Trimming cost V 7 bases and J 10 bases, with 17 bases left between them. The CDR3 is 13 residues long. Germline lookup yields CDR1 KGHSH and CDR2 LQKENI. The CDR3 protein is CASLEGRGVEQFF. The CDR3 DNA reads as TGTGCCAGCTTGGAGGGCCGGGGTGTCGAGCAGTTCTTC.

As concerns this clone: In the same sample, other DNA sequences code for this CDR3. The rearrangement uses TRBV18 and TRBJ1-2; D remains ambiguous. V was trimmed by 3 bases and J by 2 bases, leaving 7 bases between them. CDR3 length: 13 residues. CDR1 and CDR2 (germline): KGHSH, LQKENI. The CDR3 sequence: CASSPGGNYGYTF. The CDR3 DNA sequence: TGTGCCAGCTCACCTGGCGGAAACTATGGCTACACCTTC.

V is TRBV2 and J is TRBJ2-1, with 7 nucleotides matching TRBD1. This CDR3 region has 16 residues. CDR1 and CDR2 from the germline V gene are SNHLY and FYNNEI. Unmatched junction bases numbered 16, after V lost 5 bases and J lost 9 bases. The CDR3 DNA reads TGTGCCAGCAGTCAATCTCCGGGGACAGTCCTTTCTGAGCAGTTCTTC. The encoded protein is CASSQSPGTVLSEQFF.

The CDR3, as DNA: TGTGCCAGCAGTTCGGGACAGCTAACCTACGAGCAGTACTTC. Translating it yields CASSSGQLTYEQYF. The chain has TRBV28 and TRBJ2-7, with 7 bases identical to TRBD1. CDR1 is MDHEN, CDR2 SYDVKM, per germline. V was clipped by 4 bases and J by 2 bases; unmatched bases: 5. This CDR3 has 14 amino acids.

The V and J genes are TRBV28 and TRBJ1-2; D ambiguous. The CDR3 consists of 12 residues. Germline V CDR1 and CDR2: MDHEN, SYDVKM. V shed 8 bases and J shed 8 bases, with 15 bases lying between them. The CDR3 protein is CASGRARGGYTF. CDR3 DNA: TGTGCCAGCGGGAGGGCTAGAGGCGGCTACACCTTC.

The chain has TRBV6-1 and TRBJ2-1; D is undetermined. The V gene lost 3 bases and the J gene lost 9 bases, with 6 bases spanning the gap. Germline V gene sequence: CDR1 MNHNS, CDR2 SASEGT. The CDR3 is 11 residues long. This CDR3 is CASSDHGEQFF. The CDR3 DNA sequence: TGTGCCAGCAGTGACCACGGTGAGCAGTTCTTC.

The chain uses TRBV29-1 and TRBJ2-5, with 10 bases fitting TRBD1. Germline V CDR1 and CDR2: SQVTM, ANQGSEA. The CDR3 is made up of 13 amino acids. The V segment lost 7 bases and the J segment 4 bases; nucleotides outside the gene matches: 6. The CDR3 DNA follows: TGCAGCGCTCGACAGGGGGCAGGAGAGACCCAGTACTTC. Translation gives CSARQGAGETQYF.

The genes are TRBV6-5 and TRBJ2-1, with 12 bases that match TRBD2. The CDR3 is 15 residues long. The V and J ends lost 9 bases and 0 bases, in that order; junction bases with no gene match: 3. Germline V lookup: CDR1 MNHEY, CDR2 SVGAGI. This CDR3 reads CASWGLAGSYNEQFF. The CDR3 coding sequence is TGTGCCAGTTGGGGACTAGCGGGCTCCTACAATGAGCAGTTCTTC.

The rearrangement links TRBV5-1 to TRBJ2-5; 9 bases align to TRBD1. CDR1 and CDR2 (germline): SGHRS, YFSETQ. V was pared by 4 bases and J by 3 bases, with 7 bases of the junction left unmatched. The CDR3 spans 15 residues. CDR3 nucleotides: TGCGCCAGCAGCAAAGGGGACAGGGTTGAAGAGACCCAGTACTTC. Residues: CASSKGDRVEETQYF.

The rearrangement links TRBV2 to TRBJ1-5; D not resolved. Germline V gives CDR1 SNHLY, CDR2 FYNNEI. The CDR3 spans 11 residues. V lost 8 bases and J 5 bases, leaving 7 bases between the germline ends. This chain's CDR3 is CASARDQPQHF. Here the CDR3 DNA reads TGTGCCAGCGCGAGGGATCAGCCCCAGCATTTT.

This chain connects TRBV19 to TRBJ1-5; D not certain. V was cut by 5 bases and J by 6 bases, with 20 bases left in between. Germline V gene sequence: CDR1 LNHDA, CDR2 SQIVND (reference sequence). This CDR3 region has 16 residues. CDR3 in DNA: TGTGCCAGTAGTGGGGTCGAATTCGGGGTCTCTCAGCCCCAGCATTTT. Amino acid sequence: CASSGVEFGVSQPQHF.

The chain combines TRBV7-8 with TRBJ2-2, with 9 bases matching TRBD2. This CDR3 has 13 residues. J gave up 6 bases and V 8 bases, and 4 bases lay outside the gene matches. Germline V gene lookup returns CDR1 SGHVS and CDR2 FQNEAQ. DNA of the CDR3: TGTGCCAGCCACGGCGGGAGGGCCGGGGAGCTGTTTTTT. Its protein is CASHGGRAGELFF.

In its sample, this clone was seen once. V is TRBV6-5 and J is TRBJ1-3; D not certain. Trimming left V 5 bases short and J 0 bases short, with 8 bases between. The V gene's germline CDR1 is MNHEY and CDR2 SVGAGI. The CDR3 consists of 14 residues. CDR3 nucleotides: TGTGCCAGCAGTCTCAGAATCTCTGGAAACACCATATATTTT. It translates to CASSLRISGNTIYF.